The 9 T cell receptor beta chains given below trace back to one sample, sequenced in a study of cytomegalovirus exposure and HLA in healthy donors. 60 Vbeta and 13 Jbeta primers were used in PCR. Sequenced by immunoSEQ multiplex PCR; TCRdb stores in-frame clones only, minus some. The sample table sets out over 100,000 clones. Sequenced input: PBMCs. These receptors were obtained from a man in his thirties or forties in good health and CMV-seronegative.

This chain joins TRBV14 and TRBJ2-1; D remains ambiguous. This CDR3 spans 13 amino acids. Looked up from germline, CDR1 is SGHDN and CDR2 is FVKESK. V lost 0 bases, J lost 8 bases, and 8 bases lay in between. The CDR3 DNA is TGTGCCAGCAGCCAAGACTTGGCCTATGAGCAGTTCTTC. It yields the protein CASSQDLAYEQFF.

The chain is built from TRBV28 and TRBJ1-1, with D hard to call. Germline V gene data show CDR1 as MDHEN and CDR2 as SYDVKM. The CDR3 is made up of 15 amino acids. The V end was cut by 4 bases, the J end by 11 bases, with 23 bases between. As DNA, the CDR3 is TGTGCCAGCAGTTCGGGATCTAGGAACACTCCGGCGGCTTTCTTT. Protein sequence: CASSSGSRNTPAAFF.

The chain couples TRBV7-8 to TRBJ2-7; weak D call: TRBD1 (5 bases). Germline assignment: CDR1 SGHVS and CDR2 FQNEAQ. The V end was cut by 0 bases, the J end by 2 bases, with 8 bases between. CDR3 size: 14 residues. In DNA form, the CDR3 reads TGTGCCAGCAGCTTAGCCCACAGGACCTACGAGCAGTACTTC. Amino acid sequence: CASSLAHRTYEQYF.

V usage is TRBV14 and J usage is TRBJ2-2; unclear D gene. Germline V gene sequence: CDR1 SGHDN, CDR2 FVKESK. CDR3 size: 14 residues. Trimming took 0 bases from V and 3 from J, leaving 5 bases between them. The CDR3 DNA reads TGTGCCAGCAGCCAAGACCGGTACACCGGGGAGCTGTTTTTT. This gives the protein CASSQDRYTGELFF.

V usage is TRBV7-8 and J usage is TRBJ1-1, with D perhaps TRBD1 (5 bases). The germline gives CDR1 SGHVS, CDR2 FQNEAQ. The ends were cut back, 5 bases at V and 6 bases at J, with 16 bases in the middle. The CDR3 is made up of 14 amino acids. CDR3 loop: CASSLDGGGAEAFF. The CDR3, as DNA: TGTGCCAGCAGCCTAGATGGGGGAGGGGCTGAAGCTTTCTTT.

The chain joins TRBV5-6 to TRBJ1-5; D gene ambiguous. V gave up 2 bases and J gave up 2 bases, with 11 bases separating them. This CDR3 contains 15 residues. Germline V gives CDR1 SGHDT, CDR2 YYEEEE. The CDR3 bases are TGTGCCAGCAGCTTCGGGGAACCTGGCAATCAGCCCCAGCATTTT. Translation: CASSFGEPGNQPQHF.

The rearrangement joins TRBV6-4 to TRBJ2-3; 10 nucleotides align to TRBD1. The CDR3 sequence is 15 residues long. Germline V lookup: CDR1 MRHNA, CDR2 SNTAGT. V was clipped by 5 bases and J by 2 bases; unmatched bases: 4. The CDR3 reads CASSSGTGATDTQYF. DNA of the CDR3: TGTGCCAGCAGTTCCGGGACAGGGGCCACAGATACGCAGTATTTT.

The CDR3 is CASSQDPQVLNTEAFF. CDR3 DNA sequence: TGCGCCAGCAGCCAAGACCCCCAGGTTTTGAACACTGAAGCTTTCTTT. V usage is TRBV4-3 and J usage is TRBJ1-1; no clear D. This CDR3 has 16 amino acids. CDR1 is LGHNA, CDR2 YSLEER, per germline. V lost 0 bases to trimming and J lost 0 bases, with 11 bases between them.

V is TRBV2 and J is TRBJ2-5, with 8 bases aligning to TRBD1. This CDR3 has 14 residues. Germline CDR1 is SNHLY and CDR2 is FYNNEI. V trimming: 7 bases; J trimming: 0 bases; junction bases outside the gene matches: 4. The CDR3 DNA sequence: TGTGCCAGCAAAAGGACAGGGAACCAAGAGACCCAGTACTTC. Amino acids: CASKRTGNQETQYF.